The rows below give T cell receptor beta chains drawn from one sample of a study of blood T cell repertoires in COVID-19. Clones were read by immunoSEQ multiplex PCR, and TCRdb kept only the in-frame ones, dropping some. The data contain 250,000 or so clones, more than 85% of them singletons. Sequenced: peripheral blood. The origin of the receptors is a woman in her 70s with active or convalescent COVID-19. CDR3s include the opening cysteine and the closing phenylalanine or tryptophan. A D gene is named only where the DNA matches it firmly. Clone size is not always given. Where it is, it says once, few, many or a class for expanded clones.

CDR3nt,CDR3aa,v_gene,abundance,j_gene,d_gene
TGCAGCGTAGAGGGCAGGGGGCTCAATGAGCAGTTCTTC,CSVEGRGLNEQFF,TRBV29-1,.,TRBJ2-1,TRBD1
TGCGCCAGCAGCCAAGGGTTCAGGGGGCCCCAGCATTTT,CASSQGFRGPQHF,TRBV4-3,.,TRBJ1-5,.
TGTGCCAGCAGTCCAAGCGGGAGGGTCGGGGAGCAGTTCTTC,CASSPSGRVGEQFF,TRBV6-2/TRBV6-3,.,TRBJ2-1,TRBD2
TGTGCCAGCAGCCAAGTCTTGGGGAGTCGAGGGAACACTGAAGCTTTCTTT,CASSQVLGSRGNTEAFF,TRBV3-1/TRBV3-2,.,TRBJ1-1,.
TGTGCCAGCAGCACGGACAGGGAGTGCGTCCATAATTCACCCCTCCACTTT,CASSTDRECVHNSPLHF,TRBV21-1,.,TRBJ1-6,.
TGTGCCAGCAGCGCTCGTAGCGGGGGGACATTCACCGGGGAGCTGTTTTTT,CASSARSGGTFTGELFF,TRBV7-8,.,TRBJ2-2,TRBD2
TGTGCCAGCAGCTTAGCGCGCGGGGTAACCTACAATGAGCAGTTCTTC,CASSLARGVTYNEQFF,TRBV7-9,.,TRBJ2-1,.
TGCGCCAGCAGCGGGCCGGGAGTTAACAATGAGCAGTTCTTC,CASSGPGVNNEQFF,TRBV5-1,.,TRBJ2-1,.
TGTGCCAGCAGCTTAGACAGGACCGTATACTATGGCTACACCTTC,CASSLDRTVYYGYTF,TRBV5-8,once,TRBJ1-2,.
TGTGCCAGCCATACTACAGGGGATCGACAGCCTTATAGCAATCAGCCCCAGCATTTT,CASHTTGDRQPYSNQPQHF,TRBV19,.,TRBJ1-5,TRBD1
TGTGCCAGCAGTTCCGGGACTTGGCGGGTGGAAAAACTGTTTTTT,CASSSGTWRVEKLFF,TRBV6-5,.,TRBJ1-4,.
TGTGCCAGCAGCTTATTGGGGAGAGGACAGCCCCAGCATTTT,CASSLLGRGQPQHF,TRBV11-2,once,TRBJ1-5,.
TGCACCACTAGGGCAGCGAACACTGAAGCTTTCTTT,CTTRAANTEAFF,TRBV29-1,.,TRBJ1-1,.
TGTGCCAGCACCGGACAGCCCAACACTGAAGCTTTCTTT,CASTGQPNTEAFF,TRBV7-2,.,TRBJ1-1,.
TGTGCCAGCAGCGTAATAGGGGTAAACAATGAGCAGTTCTTC,CASSVIGVNNEQFF,TRBV9,.,TRBJ2-1,.
TGTGCCAGCAGGAGGGGACAGGGCACCGGGGAGCTGTTTTTT,CASRRGQGTGELFF,TRBV2,.,TRBJ2-2,TRBD1
TGTGCCAGCAGCCCGATAGGGGCTAGCGGGGGCCGCGAGACCCAGTACTTC,CASSPIGASGGRETQYF,TRBV7-2,.,TRBJ2-5,TRBD2
TGTGCCAGTAGCCAGCGGGCGGGGAACAATGAGCAGTTCTTC,CASSQRAGNNEQFF,TRBV3-1/TRBV3-2,.,TRBJ2-1,.
TGTGCCAGCAGTTCGGGGGGAGCAGGTCTCTACGAGCAGTACTTC,CASSSGGAGLYEQYF,TRBV5-6,.,TRBJ2-7,TRBD2
TGCGCCAGTGGACAGGGGTGGAACTATGGCTACACCTTC,CASGQGWNYGYTF,TRBV5-1,.,TRBJ1-2,TRBD1
TGTGCTAGTGGTCTCCGACTAGCGGGCGCGGTCGAGACCCAGTACTTC,CASGLRLAGAVETQYF,TRBV12-5,.,TRBJ2-5,TRBD2
TGTGCCAGCGGAGCTGTTCCCATGGGCAATCAGCCCCAGCATTTT,CASGAVPMGNQPQHF,TRBV6-5,.,TRBJ1-5,.
TGCAGCGAAAGTCTAGCGGGGTTAACAGATACGCAGTATTTT,CSESLAGLTDTQYF,TRBV29-1,.,TRBJ2-3,TRBD2
TGTGCCAGCAGTCAGACAAGCAGTTCACCCCTCCACTTT,CASSQTSSSPLHF,TRBV6-5,.,TRBJ1-6,.
TGTGCCAGCAGCTTGGGGGCAGGTTACGAGCAGTACTTC,CASSLGAGYEQYF,TRBV7-8,.,TRBJ2-7,.
TGTGCCACCGGGACAGGGGGCATGGGGGCCACTGAAGCTTTCTTT,CATGTGGMGATEAFF,TRBV10-3,once,TRBJ1-1,TRBD1
TGTGCCAGCAGCTTGGACCATAGGGGGTTCGAGCAGTACTTC,CASSLDHRGFEQYF,TRBV5-4,.,TRBJ2-7,.
TGTGCCAGCAGTTACTTCCAGAGGCCCACGTCACCCCTCCACTTT,CASSYFQRPTSPLHF,TRBV6-5,.,TRBJ1-6,.
TGCGCCAGCAGTGCCGGGACAGGGGGCTTGAATTCACCCCTCCACTTT,CASSAGTGGLNSPLHF,TRBV10-1,once,TRBJ1-6,TRBD1
TGCGCCAGCAGTGGCGCGACTAGCGGGGGGTACAATGAGCAGTTCTTC,CASSGATSGGYNEQFF,TRBV10-1,once,TRBJ2-1,TRBD2
TGTGCCATCAGTGAGGGACAGGAGCTCCAAGAGACCCAGTACTTC,CAISEGQELQETQYF,TRBV10-3,few,TRBJ2-5,TRBD1
TGTGCCAGCAGTGAAGCGCGGCGGGGGGGGCAGTATTTT,CASSEARRGGQYF,TRBV2,.,TRBJ2-3,TRBD2
TGTGCCAGCAGCTTCAGGGGCGACGCCTATAATTCACCCCTCCACTTT,CASSFRGDAYNSPLHF,TRBV7-2,.,TRBJ1-6,.
TGTGCCAGCAGCTTTCCGGGACAGCCCTATGGCTACACCTTC,CASSFPGQPYGYTF,TRBV7-2,.,TRBJ1-2,TRBD1
TGTGCCACCAGTGATTTATGCCCCCCTTGGTACAGGTCACAAGAGACCCAGTACTTC,CATSDLCPPWYRSQETQYF,TRBV24-1,.,TRBJ2-5,.
TGTGCCAGCAGCCTTTCCCCGGGGATGGGGGGCGGGGAGCTGTTTTTT,CASSLSPGMGGGELFF,TRBV27,.,TRBJ2-2,.
TGTGCCAGCAGTTACTCGGAGTGGAGCAATCAGCCCCAGCATTTT,CASSYSEWSNQPQHF,TRBV6-6,.,TRBJ1-5,.
TGTGCCAGCAGCCCCCGAGGGACAGGGTGGGACGAGCAGTACTTC,CASSPRGTGWDEQYF,TRBV7-3,.,TRBJ2-7,TRBD1
TGTGCCAGCAGCCTCGAGGGGGTCTCACCCACCTACGAGCAGTACTTC,CASSLEGVSPTYEQYF,TRBV5-5,.,TRBJ2-7,.
TGCGCCAGCAGCCAGAGAGAGACCCAGTACTTC,CASSQRETQYF,TRBV4-1,.,TRBJ2-5,.
TGTGCCAGCAGTTACCGACCGGTCGCGGTCGAAGCTTTCTTT,CASSYRPVAVEAFF,TRBV6-5,.,TRBJ1-1,.
TGTGCCAGCAGCGTAGGGGGAGAGCGGGGCCTAGCCAAAAACATTCAGTACTTC,CASSVGGERGLAKNIQYF,TRBV9,.,TRBJ2-4,TRBD2
TGTGCCAGCAGCCAAGCAAGGGGTTCACCCCTCCACTTT,CASSQARGSPLHF,TRBV14,.,TRBJ1-6,.
TGTGCCAGCAGCCAAGTCCTAGCGGGCCCGAACACCGGGGAGCTGTTTTTT,CASSQVLAGPNTGELFF,TRBV3-1/TRBV3-2,.,TRBJ2-2,TRBD2
TGCGCCAGCAGCGCGGGGGAGGGGCCAGATACGCAGTATTTT,CASSAGEGPDTQYF,TRBV5-1,.,TRBJ2-3,TRBD2
TGTGCCAGCAGCTTGGGCAGGGGGCTTGGTGAGACCCAGTACTTC,CASSLGRGLGETQYF,TRBV7-8,.,TRBJ2-5,TRBD1
TGTGCCAGCCATTTAGGGGCCACGGGCACCGGGGAGCTGTTTTTT,CASHLGATGTGELFF,TRBV27,.,TRBJ2-2,.
TGTGCCAGCAGTGAGCGGGGGCCGAACAATTCACCCCTCCACTTT,CASSERGPNNSPLHF,TRBV25-1,.,TRBJ1-6,.
TGTGCCAGCAGCGTGGGACAGGGGACCGAAGCTTTCTTT,CASSVGQGTEAFF,TRBV9,.,TRBJ1-1,TRBD1
TGTGCCAGCAGCCCTCAGGGGGCAGATACGCAGTATTTT,CASSPQGADTQYF,TRBV5-6,.,TRBJ2-3,TRBD1
TGTGCCAGCAGCTCGACAGGGGAGGGACCAGATACGCAGTATTTT,CASSSTGEGPDTQYF,TRBV5-6,.,TRBJ2-3,.
TGTGCCAGCAGACAACAGGGGATCACTGAAGCTTTCTTT,CASRQQGITEAFF,TRBV12-3/TRBV12-4,few,TRBJ1-1,TRBD1
TGTGCCAGCAGCTTAAGAGTAGCGGGGCTGAACAATGAGCAGTTCTTC,CASSLRVAGLNNEQFF,TRBV11-3,.,TRBJ2-1,TRBD2
TGCGCCAGCAGCTTGTCAACGGGGGGGCTCACCGGGGAGCTGTTTTTT,CASSLSTGGLTGELFF,TRBV5-1,.,TRBJ2-2,TRBD2